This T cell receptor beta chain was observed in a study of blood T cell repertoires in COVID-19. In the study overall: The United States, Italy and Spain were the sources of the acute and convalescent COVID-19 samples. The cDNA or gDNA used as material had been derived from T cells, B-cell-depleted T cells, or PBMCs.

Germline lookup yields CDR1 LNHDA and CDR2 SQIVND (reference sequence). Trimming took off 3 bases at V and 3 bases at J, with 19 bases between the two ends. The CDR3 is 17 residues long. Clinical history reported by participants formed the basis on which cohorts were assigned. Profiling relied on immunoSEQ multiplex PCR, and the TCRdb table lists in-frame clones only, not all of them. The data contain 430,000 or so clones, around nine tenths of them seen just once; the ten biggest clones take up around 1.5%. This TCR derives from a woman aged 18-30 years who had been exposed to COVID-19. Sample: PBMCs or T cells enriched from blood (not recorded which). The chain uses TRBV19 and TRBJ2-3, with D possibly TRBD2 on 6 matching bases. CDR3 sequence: CASSIAGLRRGTDTQYF. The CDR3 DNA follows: TGTGCCAGTAGTATCGCGGGACTCCGGAGGGGAACAGATACGCAGTATTTT.